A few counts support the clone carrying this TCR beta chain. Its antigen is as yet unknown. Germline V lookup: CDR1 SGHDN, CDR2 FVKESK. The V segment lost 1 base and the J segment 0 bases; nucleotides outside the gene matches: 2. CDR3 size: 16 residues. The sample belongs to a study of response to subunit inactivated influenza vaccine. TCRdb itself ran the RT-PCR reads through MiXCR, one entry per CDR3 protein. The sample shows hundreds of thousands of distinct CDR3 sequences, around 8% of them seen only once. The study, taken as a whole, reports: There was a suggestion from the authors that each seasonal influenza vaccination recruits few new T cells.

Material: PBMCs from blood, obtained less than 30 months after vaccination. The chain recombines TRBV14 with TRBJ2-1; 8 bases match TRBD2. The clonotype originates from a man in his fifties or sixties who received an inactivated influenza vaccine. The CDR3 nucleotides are TGTGCCAGCAGCCAAGCGGGGGGGGCCTCCTACAATGAGCAGTTCTTC. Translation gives CASSQAGGASYNEQFF.